This T cell receptor (beta chain) originates from a study of CD8 T cells in Susac syndrome. Trimming cost V 5 bases and J 14 bases; bases outside gene matches: 12. This CDR3 spans 13 amino acids. Germline loops: CDR1 DFQATT, CDR2 SNEGSKA (reference sequence). Reverse transcription of roughly 0.5 to 1 ug RNA was carried out with random hexamers. TCRdb processed the immunoSEQ multiplex PCR reads anew with MiXCR; each CDR3 protein has one entry. In the table there are 200,000 to 300,000 distinct CDR3 sequences, about 95% of which are singletons. The receptor's source is a human donor with Susac syndrome. V usage is TRBV20-1 and J usage is TRBJ2-3, with TRBD2 identical over 11 bases. Material for sequencing was CD4+ T cells from PBMCs. The chain's CDR3 is CSAVGSGRAGWYF. The CDR3 bases are TGCAGTGCTGTTGGTAGCGGGAGGGCCGGGTGGTATTTT.